The 23 T cell receptor beta chains below all came from one sample that was sequenced in a study of blood T cell repertoires in COVID-19. Profiled with immunoSEQ multiplex PCR; TCRdb holds only in-frame clones, not every one. The sample records about 410,000 clones, roughly 88% being singletons. The sequencing input was peripheral blood. These receptors were obtained from a woman aged 30 to 39 with active or convalescent COVID-19.

The genes are TRBV5-4 and TRBJ1-1, with D perhaps matching TRBD1 (6 bases). Germline V CDR1 and CDR2: SGHNT, YYREEE (reference sequence). The CDR3 is made up of 15 amino acids. V was pared by 4 bases and J by 1 base, with 14 bases between. CDR3 in DNA: TGTGCCAGCAGCCCCCAAGCGGACAGGAACACTGAAGCTTTCTTT. Its protein is CASSPQADRNTEAFF. Full variable domain (remainder filled in from reference TRBV5-4 and TRBJ1-1): ETGVTQSPTHLIKTRGQQVTLRCSSQSGHNTVSWYQQALGQGPQFIFQYYREEENGRGNFPPRFSGLQFPNYSSELNVNALELDDSALYLCASSPQADRNTEAFFGQGTRLTVV.

The V and J genes are TRBV5-1 and TRBJ2-1, with TRBD2 identical over 13 bases. Germline assignment: CDR1 SGHRS and CDR2 YFSETQ. J was trimmed by 2 bases and V by 5 bases; bases with no gene match: 1. The CDR3 contains 15 residues. CDR3: CASRGTSGTYNEQFF. CDR3 DNA sequence: TGCGCCAGCAGAGGGACTAGCGGGACCTACAATGAGCAGTTCTTC.

The chain combines TRBV5-6 with TRBJ1-6; a weak D match, TRBD1 (5 bases). Germline V gene sequence: CDR1 SGHDT, CDR2 YYEEEE. The CDR3 sequence is 16 residues long. Trimming removed 4 bases from V and 6 bases from J, with 17 bases in between. In DNA form, the CDR3 reads TGTGCCAGCAGCGGGATCCCTTTTGGGGCTAATTCACCCCTCCACTTT. Its translation: CASSGIPFGANSPLHF.

This chain joins TRBV7-9 and TRBJ2-2; possibly TRBD2 for D (5 bases). Trimming removed 1 base at V and 5 bases at J, with 11 bases between. CDR3 length: 15 residues. In germline, CDR1 is SEHNR, CDR2 FQNEAQ (reference sequence). As DNA, the CDR3 is TGTGCCAGCAGCTTAGTTAGCGTAGTGACCGGGGAGCTGTTTTTT. Translated: CASSLVSVVTGELFF.

The CDR3: CASSEDPGAFYEAFF. The CDR3 coding sequence is TGCGCCAGCAGTGAAGATCCGGGAGCTTTTTATGAAGCTTTCTTT. This sequence joins TRBV10-2 and TRBJ1-1; D unclear. V lost 3 bases to trimming and J lost 7 bases, with 18 bases between them. The V gene's germline CDR1 is WSHSY and CDR2 SAAADI. The length of the CDR3 is 15 residues.

The rearrangement uses TRBV18 and TRBJ1-1, with TRBD1 matching 7 bases. CDR3 length equals 16 residues. Germline CDR1 is KGHSH and CDR2 is LQKENI. Germline trimming cut 1 base from V and 3 bases from J; bases unmatched to any gene: 8. CDR3 sequence (DNA): TGTGCCAGCTCACCACGTAGGGGGCTGGAGGACACTGAAGCTTTCTTT. Its protein is CASSPRRGLEDTEAFF.

The V and J genes are TRBV18 and TRBJ1-1; a weak D match, TRBD1 (6 bases). The CDR3 has 14 amino acids. The V end was cut by 4 bases, the J end by 1 base, with 10 bases between. Germline V lookup: CDR1 KGHSH, CDR2 LQKENI. In nucleotides, the CDR3 is TGTGCCAGCTCACTTCTGACAGGGAACACTGAAGCTTTCTTT. It codes for CASSLLTGNTEAFF.

Regarding this clone: The limits of the CDR3 on the DNA are not certain, so only TCRdb's listed CDR3 is given. The chain combines TRBV27 with TRBJ2-1; TRBD2 was called by the table and not checked on the DNA. The V gene's germline CDR1 is MNHEY and CDR2 SMNVEV (reference sequence). The CDR3 is 18 residues long, ends included. The CDR3 loop reads CASSTSVAWQLSYNEQFF.

CDR3 DNA sequence: TGTGCCAGCAGTAAGGGGGCTTTGTCAGATACGCAGTATTTT. Translated: CASSKGALSDTQYF. The rearrangement links TRBV6-1 to TRBJ2-3, with 7 nucleotides matching TRBD1. Germline V lookup: CDR1 MNHNS, CDR2 SASEGT. V trimming: 5 bases; J trimming: 4 bases; junction bases outside the gene matches: 6. The CDR3 consists of 14 residues.

Here the CDR3 DNA reads TGCAGCGTTGAGTCAGGGACTGCTTTCTTT. Its protein product is CSVESGTAFF. The chain combines TRBV29-1 with TRBJ1-1, with D maybe TRBD1 (5 bases). Deletions cut 3 bases from V and 11 bases from J, with 10 bases between. The CDR3 runs 10 residues. Germline CDR1 reads SQVTM; CDR2 reads ANQGSEA.

The chain joins TRBV12-5 to TRBJ1-5; 10 bases fit TRBD1. Germline CDR1 is LGHNT and CDR2 is FRNRAP. The ends lost 1 base at V and 3 bases at J; junction bases unmatched: 9. The CDR3 has 18 amino acids. The CDR3 DNA is TGTGCTAGTGGTTTGGAAAAACCGGGACAGGGGATCAATCAGCCCCAGCATTTT. It is translated as CASGLEKPGQGINQPQHF.

The J gene is TRBJ2-7, the V gene TRBV12-3 or TRBV12-4; 11 nucleotides match TRBD2. The trim removed 6 bases at V and 7 bases at J, leaving 2 bases unmatched. The CDR3 totals 12 residues. This chain's CDR3 is CASSRLAGEQYF. CDR3 DNA sequence: TGTGCCAGCAGCCGACTAGCGGGAGAGCAGTACTTC.

Remarks on this clone: Other DNA sequences of this sample code for an identical CDR3. The chain links TRBV29-1 to TRBJ2-2, with TRBD1 matching over 7 bases. Trimming removed 4 bases from V and 2 bases from J; junction bases left unmatched: 1. The CDR3 loop spans 13 amino acids. Germline values: CDR1 SQVTM, CDR2 ANQGSEA. CDR3 in DNA: TGCAGCGTTGGACAGGGCAACACCGGGGAGCTGTTTTTT. Amino acids: CSVGQGNTGELFF.

V and J are TRBV6-6 and TRBJ2-7; 9 positions agree with TRBD2. Trimming removed 5 bases from V and 1 base from J; junction bases left unmatched: 12. The germline gives CDR1 MNHNY, CDR2 SVGAGI (reference sequence). The CDR3 loop spans 17 amino acids. DNA of the CDR3: TGTGCCAGCAGTCACGGACTAGCGCATGAGACATCCTACGAGCAGTACTTC. Amino acid sequence: CASSHGLAHETSYEQYF.

This clone was picked up one time. This chain uses TRBV7-2 with TRBJ2-7; D is undetermined. The length of the CDR3 is 14 residues. The germline CDR1 and CDR2 sequences are SGHTA and FQGNSA. Trimming took 2 bases from V and 2 from J, leaving 10 bases between them. The CDR3: CASSLSYGPYEQYF. Here the CDR3 DNA reads TGTGCCAGCAGCTTAAGTTATGGGCCCTACGAGCAGTACTTC.

The V gene is TRBV27, the J gene TRBJ2-7, with D maybe TRBD1 (5 bases). The V end lost 5 bases, the J end lost 7 bases, and 15 bases lay between the germline ends. The CDR3 runs 13 residues. The germline CDR1 and CDR2 sequences are MNHEY and SMNVEV (reference sequence). The chain's CDR3 is CASSTQAPAEQYF. DNA for the CDR3: TGTGCCAGCAGTACACAGGCCCCGGCGGAGCAGTACTTC.

The gene calls are TRBV19 and TRBJ2-7, with TRBD1 matching over 8 bases. Germline V gene lookup returns CDR1 LNHDA and CDR2 SQIVND (reference sequence). The CDR3 sequence is 13 residues long. The V gene end was trimmed by 8 bases and the J gene end by 2 bases; junction bases not matched to a gene: 5. The CDR3 bases are TGTGCCAGTGGAAGGACAGGGACCTACGAGCAGTACTTC. It translates to CASGRTGTYEQYF. The variable domain in full, with the rest retrieved from reference TRBV19 and TRBJ2-7, is DGGITQSPKYLFRKEGQNVTLSCEQNLNHDAMYWYRQDPGQGLRLIYYSQIVNDFQKGDIAEGYSVSREKKESFPLTVTSAQKNPTAFYLCASGRTGTYEQYFGPGTRLTVT.

This chain connects TRBV5-4 to TRBJ2-3; D is unclear. The CDR3 is 13 amino acids. Germline loops: CDR1 SGHNT, CDR2 YYREEE (reference sequence). Trimming took 4 bases from V and 3 from J, leaving 9 bases between them. The chain's CDR3 is CASSPTLTDTQYF. CDR3 coding DNA: TGTGCCAGCAGCCCTACCCTGACAGATACGCAGTATTTT.

The rearrangement joins TRBV4-1 to TRBJ2-2; 8 bases align to TRBD2. J gave up 5 bases and V 4 bases, and 12 bases lay outside the gene matches. Per germline, CDR1 MGHRA and CDR2 YSYEKL. The length of the CDR3 is 17 residues. As DNA, the CDR3 is TGCGCCAGCAGCCTATACCCCCAGCGGGGGCGAACCGGGGAGCTGTTTTTT. As protein: CASSLYPQRGRTGELFF.

The J gene is TRBJ2-7, the V gene TRBV5-1; D is perhaps TRBD2 (5 bases). The CDR3 sequence is 14 residues long. V shed 1 base and J shed 7 bases, with 15 bases lying between them. The germline gives CDR1 SGHRS, CDR2 YFSETQ. The CDR3 bases are TGCGCCAGCAGCTTGCGGGGAGCCGGGTGGGAGCAGTACTTC. This translates into CASSLRGAGWEQYF.

The V call is TRBV5-1, the J call TRBJ2-7; 11 nucleotides align to TRBD1. Losses at the gene ends were 3 bases for V and 7 bases for J; bases not matched to a gene: 6. The CDR3 extends over 14 amino acids. The germline CDR1 and CDR2 sequences are SGHRS and YFSETQ. CDR3 region: CASSSGQGGGEQYF. The CDR3 nucleotides read TGCGCCAGCAGCTCGGGACAGGGGGGTGGTGAGCAGTACTTC.

The chain is built from TRBV20-1 and TRBJ2-1, with 7 bases matching TRBD2. V was clipped by 3 bases and J by 5 bases; unmatched bases: 7. Per germline, CDR1 DFQATT and CDR2 SNEGSKA (reference sequence). The CDR3 is 14 amino acids. CDR3 amino acids: CSASKASGNNEQFF. DNA of the CDR3: TGCAGTGCTAGTAAGGCTAGCGGAAACAATGAGCAGTTCTTC.

The chain joins TRBV19 to TRBJ1-1; D is perhaps TRBD1 (5 bases). This CDR3 has 14 amino acids. Germline loops: CDR1 LNHDA, CDR2 SQIVND (reference sequence). Trimming shortened V by 4 bases and J by 5 bases, and 14 bases separated the two germline ends. The CDR3 spells CASSSSGPGTEAFF. CDR3 bases: TGTGCCAGTAGTAGTTCAGGGCCGGGTACTGAAGCTTTCTTT.